A single sample gave rise to the 18 T cell receptor beta chains below, sequenced in a study of T cells in Graves' hyperthyroidism and ophthalmopathy. The CDR3 regions of TCR beta were amplified from RNA transcripts. Primed by the HTBI set, a first-round RT-PCR was run on the TCR CDR3. TCRdb re-derived calls from the multiplex PCR reads in MiXCR, one entry per CDR3 protein. The top ten hold about 7.8% of the sample, which has 500,000 to 750,000 distinct CDR3 sequences, 46% seen once. Sequenced input: peripheral blood or thyroid tissue (not recorded which). These receptors were collected from a woman younger than 30 with Graves' hyperthyroidism.

This clonotype was found many times. The chain couples TRBV7-2 to TRBJ2-5, with 9 bases that match TRBD2. Germline-derived CDR1 and CDR2 are SGHTA and FQGNSA. The length of the CDR3 is 15 residues. With V trimmed by 7 bases and J by 4 bases, 10 bases remained unmatched. The CDR3 spells CASTQTSGRGETQYF. CDR3 nucleotide sequence: TGTGCCAGCACACAGACTAGCGGACGGGGAGAGACCCAGTACTTC.

This clonotype has ten or more counts. The junction differs from germline at one of its ends, possibly a read error. The chain links TRBV6-5 to TRBJ1-5; D is undetermined. CDR1 is MNHEY and CDR2 is SVGAGI in the germline V gene. The CDR3 sequence is 18 residues long. CDR3 loop: CASSYSFPVTNSNQPQHF. The DNA for the CDR3 is TGTGCCAGCAGCTACTCGTTCCCAGTAACGAATAGCAATCAGCCCCAGCATTTT.

CDR3 protein: CASSQSGSNEQFF. In DNA form, the CDR3 reads TGTGCCAGCAGCCAAAGCGGGAGTAATGAGCAGTTCTTC. The chain joins TRBV7-6 to TRBJ2-7; 8 bases match TRBD2. The J call may be wrong; the DNA end is better matched by TRBJ2-1. The CDR3 loop spans 13 amino acids. Germline-derived CDR1 and CDR2 are SGHVS and FNYEAQ.

At least ten counts were recorded for this clonotype. The rearrangement links TRBV7-9 to TRBJ1-1; the match to TRBD1 covers 8 bases. The CDR3 has 13 residues. Germline V CDR1 and CDR2: SEHNR, FQNEAQ (reference sequence). The junction had 4 bases not matched to a gene; V was cut back by 3 bases and J by 7 bases. Here the CDR3 reads CASSLTGDLEAFF. CDR3 DNA: TGTGCCAGCAGCTTGACAGGGGATCTTGAAGCTTTCTTT.

The V gene is TRBV12-5, the J gene TRBJ2-3, with 14 bases identical to TRBD2. V was clipped by 5 bases and J by 6 bases; unmatched bases: 4. The germline CDR1 and CDR2 sequences are LGHNT and FRNRAP. The CDR3 consists of 15 residues. CDR3 sequence reads: CASGGTSGRPDTQYF. DNA of the CDR3: TGTGCTAGTGGTGGGACTAGCGGGAGACCGGATACGCAGTATTTT.

In this sample, this clonotype turned up once. The chain combines TRBV19 with TRBJ2-7, with 9 bases matching TRBD1. With 4 bases clipped from V and 5 bases from J, the junction kept 9 bases outside the gene matches. Germline assignment: CDR1 LNHDA and CDR2 SQIVND (reference sequence). The length of the CDR3 is 15 residues. Written as DNA, the CDR3 is TGTGCCAGTAGTAACTTACCGGGACAGGGAAACGAGCAGTACTTC. Residues: CASSNLPGQGNEQYF. Looking up the rest from reference TRBV19 and TRBJ2-7 gives the full variable domain: DGGITQSPKYLFRKEGQNVTLSCEQNLNHDAMYWYRQDPGQGLRLIYYSQIVNDFQKGDIAEGYSVSREKKESFPLTVTSAQKNPTAFYLCASSNLPGQGNEQYFGPGTRLTVT.

This chain joins TRBV20-1 and TRBJ1-2, with D possibly matching TRBD1 (5 bases). Germline V gene data show CDR1 as DFQATT and CDR2 as SNEGSKA (reference sequence). With 6 bases removed from V and 8 bases from J, the gap between germline ends came to 10 bases. The CDR3 is 10 residues long. CDR3 nucleotide sequence: TGCAGTGCCCAAGGGGAAGGCTACACCTTC. Translating gives CSAQGEGYTF.

CDR3 in DNA: TGTGCCAGCAGTTTAACCAGCGTTGAGCAGTTCTTC. Encoded protein: CASSLTSVEQFF. The chain couples TRBV12-3 or TRBV12-4 to TRBJ2-7; D is undetermined. Judging by the DNA end, TRBJ2-1 fits better; the J call may be wrong. The CDR3 has 12 residues.

This clonotype was counted at least ten times. The V call is TRBV10-3, the J call TRBJ2-5, with 8 bases matching TRBD1. Germline V gene lookup returns CDR1 ENHRY and CDR2 SYGVKD. The CDR3 consists of 14 residues. V was pared by 7 bases and J by 0 bases, with 4 bases of the junction left unmatched. CDR3 protein: CAIKPGQDQETQYF. Written as DNA, the CDR3 is TGTGCCATCAAACCGGGACAGGACCAAGAGACCCAGTACTTC.

This clonotype was observed at least ten times. The rearrangement uses TRBV4-1 and TRBJ1-5, with 10 bases identical to TRBD1. The ends lost 4 bases at V and 3 bases at J; junction bases unmatched: 9. CDR3 length: 17 amino acids. CDR1 is MGHRA and CDR2 is YSYEKL in the germline V gene. CDR3 nucleotide sequence: TGCGCCAGCAGCCGGGGACCGGGGACAGGGGTCAATCAGCCCCAGCATTTT. It is translated as CASSRGPGTGVNQPQHF.

The rearrangement joins TRBV6-6 to TRBJ2-5; D is unclear. Per the germline V gene, CDR1 is MNHNY and CDR2 is SVGAGI (reference sequence). There are 13 residues in the CDR3. The V and J ends lost 3 bases and 2 bases respectively, with 7 bases between them. CDR3 nucleotide sequence: TGTGCCAGCAGTTATCTTGCGCAAGAGACCCAGTACTTC. As protein: CASSYLAQETQYF.

This chain joins TRBV7-2 and TRBJ2-1; TRBD2 matches at 9 bases. Germline CDR1 SGHTA, CDR2 FQGNSA. The junction had 7 bases not matched to a gene; V was cut back by 4 bases and J by 3 bases. The CDR3 has 16 amino acids. CDR3 residues: CASSSKTSGFYNEQFF. The CDR3 DNA sequence: TGTGCCAGCAGCTCTAAGACTAGCGGCTTCTACAATGAGCAGTTCTTC.

V gene TRBV9 combines with J gene TRBJ2-7, with 8 bases lining up with TRBD2. CDR3 length: 16 residues. From germline, CDR1 is SGDLS and CDR2 YYNGEE. V trimming: 4 bases; J trimming: 5 bases; junction bases outside the gene matches: 14. CDR3 sequence (DNA): TGTGCCAGCAGCCCAGCGGGAGTCTCTGGAACCAACGAGCAGTACTTC. This sequence encodes CASSPAGVSGTNEQYF. The whole variable domain, remainder taken from reference TRBV9 and TRBJ2-7, is DSGVTQTPKHLITATGQRVTLRCSPRSGDLSVYWYQQSLDQGLQFLIQYYNGEERAKGNILERFSAQQFPDLHSELNLSSLELGDSALYFCASSPAGVSGTNEQYFGPGTRLTVT.

The rearrangement links TRBV12-5 to TRBJ2-3; D uncertain. The CDR3 is 12 residues long. V lost 2 bases, J lost 4 bases, and 4 bases lay in between. Germline values: CDR1 LGHNT, CDR2 FRNRAP. This CDR3 is CASGLPADTQYF. Here the CDR3 DNA reads TGTGCTAGTGGTTTGCCTGCAGATACGCAGTATTTT.

Comment on this clonotype: Mismatch with germline at one junction end may stem from a read error. The CDR3 coding sequence is TGTGCCATCACTGGGGAGAGGGCCTCCACCGGGGAGCTGTACTTC. This sequence encodes CAITGERASTGELYF. J is TRBJ2-7 and V is TRBV10-3; weak D call: TRBD2 (5 bases). The CDR3 has 15 residues. Germline assignment: CDR1 ENHRY and CDR2 SYGVKD.

The chain has TRBV24-1 and TRBJ2-7; maybe TRBD2 (5 bases). V was pared by 5 bases and J by 2 bases, with 12 bases between. Per germline, CDR1 KGHDR and CDR2 SFDVKD. CDR3 length: 14 residues. The DNA for the CDR3 is TGTGCCACCAGTGGGCCATCGGGGACCTACGAGCAGTACTTC. Its protein is CATSGPSGTYEQYF.

The chain has TRBV5-1 and TRBJ1-1, with D tentatively TRBD1 (5 bases). The CDR3 extends over 15 amino acids. The germline V gene encodes CDR1 SGHRS and CDR2 YFSETQ. Trimming stripped 2 bases from V and 7 bases from J, with 18 bases between. The CDR3 sequence is CASSLRGVTYNEAFF. CDR3 nucleotide sequence: TGCGCCAGCAGCTTACGAGGGGTGACCTACAATGAAGCTTTCTTT.

This clonotype was detected ten times or more. The V gene is TRBV5-6, the J gene TRBJ1-2, with 8 nucleotides matching TRBD1. The CDR3 runs 15 residues. V trimming: 2 bases; J trimming: 2 bases; junction bases outside the gene matches: 5. The germline gives CDR1 SGHDT, CDR2 YYEEEE. The CDR3 spells CASSFLGQANYGYTF. The CDR3 coding sequence is TGTGCCAGCAGCTTTCTGGGACAGGCGAACTATGGCTACACCTTC.